The 7 T cell receptor beta chains below were found in one sample sequenced in a study of T cells expressing NK-cell markers (dated by TCRdb to about 2020). The method behind the library was 5' RACE. The instrument was an Illumina HiSeq 2000. Once TCRdb had reprocessed the reads, it stored one entry per CDR3 protein sequence and supplied no DNA. The sample table on file contains about half a million distinct CDR3 sequences. Almost 1.5% of the sample comes from the top ten. Sequenced material: blood T cells: a sorted CD56 or NKG2C T cell subset, CD4+ or CD8+ T cells, or bulk PBMC T cells (not recorded which). The receptors come from a woman between 50 and 59 years old in good health. Donor details come from another sample of the same person, matched by shared clones.

This chain links TRBV12-5 with TRBJ1-5; without DNA, the TCRdb call of TRBD1 cannot be checked. The CDR3 length is 17 residues. In germline, CDR1 is LGHNT, CDR2 FRNRAP. CDR3 sequence: CASGLGQQGSINQPQHF.

The chain employs TRBV18 and TRBJ1-1; TCRdb lists TRBD1, though no DNA is available to test this call. The CDR3 length is 16 residues. Germline V gene lookup returns CDR1 KGHSH and CDR2 LQKENI. The chain's CDR3 is CASSPLLAPMNTEAFF.

The chain uses TRBV9 and TRBJ1-3; no DNA is available, so the TRBD1 call from TCRdb remains unchecked. Germline V gene lookup returns CDR1 SGDLS and CDR2 YYNGEE. The CDR3 is made up of 16 amino acids. CDR3 loop: CASSGRKGASGNTIYF.

The chain carries TRBV5-1 and TRBJ2-1; TCRdb's D call, TRBD2, is unchecked because there is no DNA. This CDR3 spans 17 amino acids. Germline values: CDR1 SGHRS, CDR2 YFSETQ. The CDR3 spells CASSLPGGIRSYNEQFF.

The J gene is TRBJ1-2, the V gene TRBV5-1. The germline gives CDR1 SGHRS, CDR2 YFSETQ. The CDR3 loop spans 13 amino acids. The CDR3 sequence: CASSSPDGYGYTF.

The V and J genes are TRBV10-3 and TRBJ2-1. The CDR3 length is 13 residues. The germline V gene encodes CDR1 ENHRY and CDR2 SYGVKD. CDR3 region: CAISESSYNEQFF.

The V call is TRBV12-3 or TRBV12-4, the J call TRBJ1-1. This CDR3 region has 13 residues. CDR3 loop: CASSFQGLTEAFF.